One sample yielded the 5 T cell receptor beta chains listed below, sequenced in a study of blood T cell repertoires in COVID-19. The protocol was immunoSEQ multiplex PCR, while the TCRdb copy is restricted to in-frame clones and leaves out a portion. Of 450,000 or so clones in the sample, 85% to 90% are singletons; the top ten hold 0.7% to 0.85%. Sequencing was performed on peripheral blood. These receptors all stem from a man aged 18 to 35 with COVID-19, enrolled during active disease.

The chain recombines TRBV3-1 (or the pseudogene TRBV3-2) with TRBJ1-1, with TRBD1 matching over 8 bases. The CDR3 contains 15 residues. Looked up from germline, CDR1 is LGHDT and CDR2 is YNNKEL (reference sequence). Losses at the gene ends were 4 bases for V and 7 bases for J; bases not matched to a gene: 11. CDR3 coding DNA: TGTGCCAGCAGCCCCGGACAGGGCTGGGATGGTGAAGCTTTCTTT. It is translated as CASSPGQGWDGEAFF.

The CDR3 is CASSRQGFGTDTQYF. The CDR3 coding sequence is TGCGCCAGCAGCCGACAGGGGTTTGGGACAGATACGCAGTATTTT. This chain connects TRBV5-1 to TRBJ2-3; 8 nucleotides match TRBD1. The CDR3 is made up of 15 amino acids. Trimming cost V 4 bases and J 3 bases; bases outside gene matches: 7. Germline CDR1 SGHRS, CDR2 YFSETQ.

This rearrangement joins TRBV27 to TRBJ1-5; D possibly corresponds to TRBD1 (5 bases). Per germline, CDR1 MNHEY and CDR2 SMNVEV (reference sequence). This CDR3 is built from 14 residues. Between the trimmed V and J ends, which lost 6 bases and 5 bases, there was a span of 14 bases. The CDR3 loop reads CASSPHRIDQPQHF. The CDR3 DNA reads as TGTGCCAGCAGCCCTCACAGGATAGATCAGCCCCAGCATTTT.

The chain joins TRBV7-9 to TRBJ1-2, with D maybe TRBD1 (5 bases). Germline V gene sequence: CDR1 SEHNR, CDR2 FQNEAQ (reference sequence). The ends were cut back, 6 bases at V and 3 bases at J, with 11 bases in the middle. CDR3 length equals 13 residues. The CDR3 nucleotides are TGTGCCAGCAGTGACCGGACACACTATGGCTACACCTTC. Residues: CASSDRTHYGYTF.

This chain joins TRBV27 and TRBJ1-2; TRBD1 matches 9 bases. V shed 2 bases and J 4 bases; nucleotides not matched to a gene: 2. Germline CDR1 and CDR2: MNHEY and SMNVEV (reference sequence). CDR3 length equals 14 residues. Here the CDR3 DNA reads TGTGCCAGCAGTTTAACAGGGGGCGCCTATGGCTACACCTTC. Its translation: CASSLTGGAYGYTF.